Below, one T cell receptor (beta chain) is given with its context. Some clones are missing from TCRdb's copy, which holds only in-frame ones; the method was immunoSEQ multiplex PCR. The sample includes 99,000 or so clones, approximately 78% of them seen just once. This specimen belongs to a study of T cell clones after liver transplantation. Germline V gene data show CDR1 as MNHNS and CDR2 as SASEGT. V shed 1 base, J shed 0 bases, and the junction held 4 bases outside the gene matches. The CDR3 extends over 17 amino acids. The clonotype was recovered from a human donor who received a liver transplant. Sequencing used CD4+ T cells from blood, obtained before liver transplant. The chain has TRBV6-1 and TRBJ2-5; 11 nucleotides agree with TRBD2. The CDR3 coding sequence is TGTGCCAGCAGTGAAGTCGGACTAGCGGGCTACCAAGAGACCCAGTACTTC. It is translated as CASSEVGLAGYQETQYF.